These 7 T cell receptor beta chains originate from one sample sequenced in a study of spatial heterogeneity in lung cancer. TCRdb recomputed calls from the 5' RACE reads with MiXCR, one row per CDR3 protein. The table lists 35,000 to 55,000 distinct CDR3 sequences, around 6.5% of them singletons. Described time point: sample taken at primary tumor resection. Unsorted whole RNA from tumor, nontumor lung or frozen PBMC underwent sequencing. The starting material was PBMCs, obtained at surgery. These receptors originate from a female donor with early-stage non-small cell lung cancer.

This clonotype was found a few times. The gene calls are TRBV2 and TRBJ2-7, with 11 bases identical to TRBD1. There are 15 residues in the CDR3. The J segment lost 1 base and the V segment lost 6 bases, leaving 5 bases of the junction unmatched. Germline CDR1 SNHLY, CDR2 FYNNEI. CDR3 sequence reads: CASREDRGHSYEQYF. The CDR3 DNA reads TGTGCCAGCAGGGAGGACAGGGGGCATTCCTACGAGCAGTACTTC.

The gene calls are TRBV18 and TRBJ1-5; D ambiguous. This CDR3 is 15 amino acids long. The ends were cut back, 3 bases at V and 0 bases at J, with 9 bases in the middle. Per germline, CDR1 KGHSH and CDR2 LQKENI. In DNA form, the CDR3 reads TGTGCCAGCTCACCCATCCCAAATAGCAATCAGCCCCAGCATTTT. The encoded protein is CASSPIPNSNQPQHF.

In this sample, this clonotype turned up a few times. J is TRBJ2-7 and V is TRBV3-1; D not resolved. The germline V gene has CDR1 LGHDT and CDR2 YNNKEL (reference sequence). The CDR3 contains 13 residues. Trimming shortened V by 4 bases and J by 3 bases, and 10 bases separated the two germline ends. The CDR3 reads CASSLQTVYEQYF. CDR3 DNA sequence: TGTGCCAGCAGCCTCCAAACCGTCTACGAGCAGTACTTC.

This clonotype was seen many times. The chain links TRBV15 to TRBJ2-3; D gene ambiguous. The V end was cut by 1 base, the J end by 1 base, with 3 bases between. Germline V gives CDR1 LNHNV, CDR2 YYDKDF (reference sequence). This CDR3 has 13 residues. The CDR3 DNA is TGTGCCACCAGCAGAGCGGGCACAGATACGCAGTATTTT. Protein product: CATSRAGTDTQYF.

This clonotype was counted between two and nine times. In nucleotides, the CDR3 is TGTGCCAGCAGCACATCAGCCGGGCAGGGCGCTCGCTACACCTTC. Translated, it gives CASSTSAGQGARYTF. This sequence joins TRBV7-8 and TRBJ1-2; maybe TRBD1 (5 bases). Germline V gene sequence: CDR1 SGHVS, CDR2 FQNEAQ. This CDR3 contains 15 residues. The ends were cut back, 5 bases at V and 9 bases at J, with 22 bases in the middle.

The rearrangement links TRBV20-1 to TRBJ2-3; a weak D match, TRBD2 (6 bases). The CDR3 totals 12 residues. The germline gives CDR1 DFQATT, CDR2 SNEGSKA (reference sequence). Trimming left V 6 bases short and J 3 bases short, with 10 bases between. The CDR3: CSAGTYTDTQYF. CDR3 nucleotide sequence: TGCAGTGCCGGGACTTATACAGATACGCAGTATTTT.

The chain links TRBV7-3 to TRBJ2-3; 7 bases match TRBD2. Per germline, CDR1 SGHTA and CDR2 FQGTGA. Losses at the gene ends were 2 bases for V and 4 bases for J; bases not matched to a gene: 6. CDR3 size: 15 residues. In DNA, the CDR3 is TGTGCCAGCAGCTTAGCCCAGGGAGGGGCAGATACGCAGTATTTT. Translation: CASSLAQGGADTQYF.